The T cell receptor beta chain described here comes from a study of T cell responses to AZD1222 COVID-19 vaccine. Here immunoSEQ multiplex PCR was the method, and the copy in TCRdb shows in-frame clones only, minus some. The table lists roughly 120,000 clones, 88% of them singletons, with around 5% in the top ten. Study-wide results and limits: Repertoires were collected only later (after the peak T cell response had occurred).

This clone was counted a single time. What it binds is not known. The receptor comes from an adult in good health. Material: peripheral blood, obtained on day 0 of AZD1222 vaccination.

CDR3 in amino acids: CASSVSDRAYEQYF. The DNA for the CDR3 is TGTGCCAGCAGTGTCAGCGACAGAGCCTACGAGCAGTACTTC. The chain joins TRBV9 to TRBJ2-7; weak D call: TRBD1 (5 bases). CDR3 length: 14 amino acids. Germline lookup yields CDR1 SGDLS and CDR2 YYNGEE. V gave up 5 bases and J gave up 2 bases, with 14 bases separating them.